Described below is a single T cell receptor beta chain sequence and its context. No antigen is known for it. No much larger clone exists at a distance of one base, and base qualities are not known. The data derive from a study of blood T cell repertoires in COVID-19 (dated by TCRdb to 2020 to 2022). With regard to the full study: Collaborator samples came from the United States, Italy and Spain and covered acute and convalescent phases of COVID-19. The material from the prospective study consisted of cDNA or gDNA derived from T cells, B-cell-depleted T cells, or PBMCs. Deeply sampled blood TCRbeta repertoires from subjects exposed to, actively infected with, or recovered from COVID-19 were included in the dataset. The repertoires were released in a freely available public database meant as a resource for research on the immune response to SARS-CoV-2. The samples were drawn from the first 160 participants of the ongoing ImmuneRACE study and from 1,200 or so subjects provided by 6 global collaborators. A de-identified subject ID, COVID-19 status, age in years and sex were almost always included in the sample metadata. Where available, HLA class I and class II types were taken from metadata supplied by the sample provider and were not determined by assay-based typing.

Paper-wide results and their limitations: Clinical and demographic metadata were provided uncurated, with the amount varying by source and participant.

TCRbeta CDR3 regions were amplified from genomic DNA using the immunoSEQ Assay, a bias-controlled multiplex PCR. For the original study's pipeline: The number of nucleated cells in each sample was estimated from the amplification of reference gene primers within the assay. To quantify the absolute abundance of each unique TCRbeta CDR3 rearrangement, sequence reads were collapsed and filtered. For each sample, productive Simpson clonality was calculated as the square root of Simpson's diversity index across productive rearrangements. TCRdb took over this immuneACCESS table, retaining in-frame rearrangements with V and J assigned. Such tables are incomplete; in checked studies, under half of the missing clones stem from an unresolved V gene, and the remainder is unexplained. That table gives V, J and clone size, and the DNA gave D and trimming. Across this sample there are approximately 450,000 clones, with 70% to 90% seen only once. The ten largest make up approximately 2% of the sample.

In the prospective study, participants were 18 to 89 years old, resided in around 25 geographic areas of the United States, and were enrolled through a virtual design. Cohort assignment in the prospective study relied on participant-reported clinical history from a screening survey and a study questionnaire. In the prospective study, whole blood, serum and a nasopharyngeal or oropharyngeal swab were collected from each participant by mobile phlebotomists. Additional blood draws and questionnaires over an approximately two-month period could optionally be provided by prospective study participants. Before DNA extraction, prospective study blood samples were shipped either frozen or at room temperature. Sequenced material: PBMCs or T cells enriched from blood (not recorded which). This TCR derives from a woman between 18 and 29 years old with acute COVID-19.

The CDR3 protein is CASSYSRVSYNSPLHF. DNA sequence: TGTGCCAGCAGTTATTCCAGGGTCTCCTATAATTCACCCCTCCACTTT. The V gene is TRBV28 and the J gene is TRBJ1-6, and the D gene may be TRBD1, 5 bases matching. V is cut by 4 bases and J by 0 bases, and the space between the germline ends is 10 bases. CDR3 length: 16 amino acids, cysteine to phenylalanine. This entry keeps only the CDR3 DNA: 48 bases, framed from base 1. The germline V gene supplies CDR1 MDHEN and CDR2 SYDVKM.